Only a few counts were recorded for the clone carrying this T cell receptor beta chain. Its antigen remains unknown. Prepared TCR beta cDNA libraries contained unique molecular identifiers. TCRdb passed the PCR reads through MiXCR, listing each CDR3 protein once. In the table there are hundreds of thousands of distinct CDR3 sequences, roughly 50% of which are singletons. The data were obtained in a study of post-analysis software for immune sequencing data. The study, taken as a whole, reports: The authors found that F measure strongly co-clustered same-batch samples. Controls showed lower frequencies than patients for roughly 5 TRBV segments, and TRBV5-6, TRBV5-1 and TRBV20-1 were among these.

Trimming stripped 0 bases from V and 2 bases from J, with 10 bases between. There are 15 residues in the CDR3. Germline CDR1 and CDR2: MGHRA and YSYEKL. Sequenced input: blood. The TCR comes from a girl aged 10-17 years with multiple sclerosis. The rearrangement links TRBV4-1 to TRBJ2-5; D gene unclear. The DNA for the CDR3 is TGCGCCAGCAGCCAAGATATAGGGCTGCAAGAGACCCAGTACTTC. Residues: CASSQDIGLQETQYF.